This T cell receptor (beta chain) comes out of a study of regulatory T cells in long-lasting Graves disease (dated by TCRdb to about 2021). In the study overall: Antithyroid drugs had been taken for less than 3 months by newly diagnosed Graves' disease patients. This study used TCR sequencing and RNA sequencing of peripheral blood to compare persistent Graves' disease patients against newly diagnosed Graves' disease patients. The study was registered as a clinical trial and conducted in China. A total of roughly 35 samples underwent TCR sequencing: approximately 13 from persistent and roughly 20 from newly diagnosed Graves' disease patients.

Taken from cysteine to phenylalanine, the CDR3 has 15 residues. Just CDR3 DNA is preserved here, 45 bases in frame from base 1. CDR1 and CDR2, per the germline V gene, are SGHVS and FNYEAQ. V drops 2 bases and J drops 0 bases, leaving 10 bases in between. The library was produced with multiplex PCR. TCRdb lists the instrument as Illumina HiSeq 4000. TCR beta libraries were built with iRepertoire HTBI primers and Arm-PCR amplification of CDR3 regions. PCR products were gel purified before sequencing. In the source study's methods: A total of under 80 TRBV and approximately 15 TRBJ segments were identified across samples and were used for gene usage analysis of CDR3 amino acid clonotypes. COPE and FqMerger were used to merge filtered high-quality paired reads into contigs. BLAST was used to align contigs to IMGT TRBV, TRBD and TRBJ reference genes, and CDR3 was defined according to IMGT. Clonotypes above 0.1% frequency were classified as highly expanded clones. Shannon entropy served as the measure of repertoire diversity, while the Gini coefficient captured V-J evenness. Clonotypes shared by more than one individual were considered public. The public reads were quality trimmed at Q25 with fastp and then assembled into clones with MiXCR by TCRdb, keeping productive beta chains. Entries that share a CDR3 protein sequence are merged under the most common genes and DNA. V and J calls and clone size were set by TCRdb, not the authors. For this sample there are under 500,000 distinct CDR3 sequences; about 15% appear just once. Roughly 10% of the sample lies in the top ten.

The sample holds many counts of this clonotype. No antigen is known for it. No base-level quality is on record; no much larger clone is a single base apart. Overall results and qualifications from the work: Sequencing and analysis were limited to the TCR beta chain. Compared with newly diagnosed patients, persistent Graves' disease patients had lower TCR Shannon entropy and fewer highly expanded clones, which suggests clonal expansion. Patients with persistent disease shared more public clonotypes (approximately 2,500) than newly diagnosed patients did (more than 900). Because the primary lesion, thyroid tissue, could not be accessed, the study looked at peripheral blood alone. TRBV28, TRBJ1-2 and TRBJ2-5 were preferentially used in persistent disease, while TRBV20-1 and TRBJ2-1 were favored in newly diagnosed disease. As a limitation, the authors acknowledged that the small sample size may reduce accuracy.

What the time point label conveys for this sample: newly diagnosed GD, antithyroid drugs for less than 3 months. For both TCR sequencing and RNA sequencing, RNA was extracted from PBMCs in TRIzol. The diagnosis of Graves' disease was made according to American Thyroid Association guidelines. Patients for the study were recruited at an endocrinology department in Xi'an, China. From each patient, around 9 milliliters of peripheral blood was collected into an EDTA anticoagulant tube. Ficoll Paque Plus density gradient separation was used to isolate PBMCs, and no further T cell sorting was done. An Agilent 2100 Bioanalyzer and agarose gel were used to check RNA quality, and a NanoDrop 2000 was used to measure RNA concentration. These data also formed part of another study, on T cells in Graves' hyperthyroidism and ophthalmopathy. As noted in the second study: Stable Graves' hyperthyroidism was defined as the absence of progression to ophthalmopathy over 18 months of follow-up. Hyperthyroidism patients were aged 18 to 65 years and newly diagnosed, with disease duration of less than 2 months. Any patient with an uncontrolled infection, another autoimmune disease, pregnancy or lactation was excluded. Diagnoses were established on the basis of clinical symptoms, serum thyroxine and TRAb, thyroid ultrasound, and orbital computed tomography. For the first round of RT-PCR on the TCR CDR3, the HTBI primer set was used together with the Qiagen OneStep RT-PCR kit. Most expanded thyroid clonotypes (frequency above 0.001) were also detected in blood, suggesting blood repertoires may reflect thyroid immune responses. In cross-validation, a model built on a 13 V-J signature told ophthalmopathy apart from stable hyperthyroidism with approximately 90% sensitivity and 81% to 82% specificity, and in testing the same model reached 80%/75%. In validation, the model predicted progression to ophthalmopathy a median of roughly 6.1 months before onset, with approximately 68% sensitivity and around 76% specificity. A discovery cohort of about 100 patients, 43 with Graves' ophthalmopathy and approximately 60 with stable Graves' hyperthyroidism, was used to find distinguishing TCR V-J signatures. Prospective prediction of ophthalmopathy was tested in an independent validation cohort of approximately 19 hyperthyroidism patients and 15 to 17 patients who later progressed to ophthalmopathy. The 100 or so discovery patients were randomly divided into training and test sets at a 7:3 ratio. In addition, the study compared T-cell repertoires in thyroid tissue and in blood from roughly six Graves' hyperthyroidism patients. Once sampling was done, hyperthyroidism patients were given methimazole at a starting dose of 30 mg daily, whereas ophthalmopathy patients were given high-dose intravenous methylprednisolone. Libraries were constructed in a second round of multiplex PCR, after which size selection and purification were performed. Sequencing of the libraries was done on an Illumina HiSeq2000 using paired-end 100 bp reads. Raw data were processed with SOAPnuke, discarding reads with adapters, uncalled bases, mean Phred below 15, or no exact constant-primer or identifier match. High-quality paired reads were merged with COPE v1.2.5, and unique nucleotide sequences were defined as clonotypes. MiTCR v1.1 was used to align clonotypes to the IMGT TRBV, TRBD and TRBJ reference segments. Only V-J combinations with frequency above 0.0001, covering about 99% of repertoires, were analysed. The TCS score was defined as the ratio of F50 (clonal expansion) to E x V (chaos), calculated using BLOSUM62-based TCRdist between CDR3 peptides within each V-J. Welch's t-statistics and random forest reduced around 510 V-J features to about 13, which were used in a naive Bayes classifier (R e1071). No statistical method was used to fix the sample size in advance, and group allocation was not hidden from the investigators. According to the paper, TCR Vbeta CDR3 sequencing was carried out on roughly 130 peripheral blood samples, which came from some 41 ophthalmopathy, approximately 72 hyperthyroidism and some 17 progressor patients.

The receptor comes from a woman in her twenties or thirties with Graves disease. Donor details come from another sample of the same person, matched by shared clones. The input for sequencing was peripheral blood mononuclear cells (PBMCs), taken at new diagnosis, from a patient treated with antithyroid drugs. The sequence links TRBV7-6 to TRBJ1-1; the D gene assignment is ambiguous. CDR3 region: CASSLLQTMNTEAFF. The nucleotide sequence reads TGTGCCAGCAGCTTACTACAGACCATGAACACTGAAGCTTTCTTT.